The next 9 T cell receptor beta chains were all read from a single sample in a study of blood T cells in healthy people across ages. Next came a second PCR, run for about 6 to 12 cycles, which used a sample-barcoded 5' primer along with a J-beta primer mix. TCRdb reprocessed the 5' RACE reads via MiXCR and lists one record per CDR3 protein. Seen here are 650,000 to 1,000,000 distinct CDR3 sequences, approximately 35% observed once, and the top ten hold 13%. The sequenced sample consisted of blood. The receptors derive from a man between 18 and 29 years old in good health.

The gene calls are TRBV29-1 and TRBJ1-2; weak D call: TRBD1 (5 bases). In germline, CDR1 is SQVTM, CDR2 ANQGSEA. Trimming shortened V by 3 bases and J by 3 bases, and 23 bases separated the two germline ends. This CDR3 has 17 residues. For the CDR3, the DNA is TGCAGCGTTGATCTAATCGACCCCCCGGGACCTTACTATGGCTACACCTTC. This sequence encodes CSVDLIDPPGPYYGYTF. Full variable domain (remainder filled in from reference TRBV29-1 and TRBJ1-2): SAVISQKPSRDICQRGTSLTIQCQVDSQVTMMFWYRQQPGQSLTLIATANQGSEATYESGFVIDKFPISRPNLTFSTLTVSNMSPEDSSIYLCSVDLIDPPGPYYGYTFGSGTRLTVV.

This chain connects TRBV20-1 to TRBJ2-3; D tentatively fits TRBD1 or TRBD2 (5 bases each). Between the trimmed V and J ends, which lost 0 bases and 0 bases, there was a span of 16 bases. Germline V gene lookup returns CDR1 DFQATT and CDR2 SNEGSKA (reference sequence). This CDR3 comprises 17 residues. DNA for the CDR3: TGCAGTGCTAGAGATACCCGGGGCCCAGCTAGCACAGATACGCAGTATTTT. This encodes CSARDTRGPASTDTQYF.

A few counts support this clonotype. This chain joins TRBV27 and TRBJ1-6, with a possible D match to TRBD1 (5 bases). The CDR3 has 15 amino acids. Germline CDR1 is MNHEY and CDR2 is SMNVEV (reference sequence). V was shortened by 3 bases and J by 7 bases, with 13 bases between the two germline ends. CDR3 residues: CASSFPPGRNSPLHF. The CDR3 coding sequence is TGTGCCAGCAGTTTCCCCCCAGGGAGGAATTCACCCCTCCACTTT.

This clonotype was detected only a few times. The rearrangement joins TRBV20-1 to TRBJ1-2, with TRBD1 identical over 11 bases. The CDR3 is 17 residues long. Trimming removed 4 bases from V and 8 bases from J; junction bases left unmatched: 18. Germline values: CDR1 DFQATT, CDR2 SNEGSKA (reference sequence). The CDR3 loop is CSANKLWTGGDDEGYTF. CDR3 coding DNA: TGCAGTGCTAATAAACTTTGGACAGGGGGCGATGATGAAGGCTACACCTTC.

This clonotype has more than one count but fewer than ten. This chain joins TRBV20-1 and TRBJ1-1, with a tentative D call TRBD1 (5 bases). The germline gives CDR1 DFQATT, CDR2 SNEGSKA (reference sequence). The CDR3 has 15 amino acids. V lost 2 bases and J lost 3, with 16 bases in between. CDR3 residues: CSARQGTTGDTEAFF. The CDR3 DNA reads TGCAGTGCTAGACAGGGCACCACAGGAGACACTGAAGCTTTCTTT.

This clonotype was detected ten times or more. The chain uses TRBV12-3 or TRBV12-4 and TRBJ2-5; a weak D match, TRBD1 (5 bases). The CDR3 is made up of 14 amino acids. Between the trimmed V and J ends, which lost 5 bases and 2 bases, there was a span of 12 bases. CDR3 in DNA: TGTGCCAGCAGTCCGGACATATATCAAGAGACCCAGTACTTC. Translation: CASSPDIYQETQYF.

V usage is TRBV20-1 and J usage is TRBJ1-1; TRBD1 is a possible D gene (5 bases). Germline values: CDR1 DFQATT, CDR2 SNEGSKA (reference sequence). V shed 6 bases and J shed 7 bases, with 12 bases lying between them. This CDR3 contains 11 residues. The chain's CDR3 is CSARQTFEAFF. CDR3 sequence (DNA): TGCAGTGCCCGACAGACATTTGAAGCTTTCTTT.

The chain carries TRBV6-1 and TRBJ2-1, with 7 bases fitting TRBD1. V lost 10 bases to trimming and J lost 3 bases; unmatched junction nucleotides: 9. This CDR3 comprises 14 residues. Per germline, CDR1 MNHNS and CDR2 SASEGT. The CDR3 DNA reads TGTGCCACCGCCCGACAGGGATACTACAATGAGCAGTTCTTC. As protein: CATARQGYYNEQFF.

V is TRBV23-1 and J is TRBJ2-5; possible D gene TRBD1, 6 bases. TRBV23-1 counts as an open reading frame of uncertain function. The CDR3 contains 16 residues. Deletions cut 7 bases from V and 0 bases from J, with 18 bases between. CDR3 region: CASTTRDKEHQETQYF. CDR3 DNA: TGCGCCAGCACTACCCGGGACAAGGAGCACCAAGAGACCCAGTACTTC.